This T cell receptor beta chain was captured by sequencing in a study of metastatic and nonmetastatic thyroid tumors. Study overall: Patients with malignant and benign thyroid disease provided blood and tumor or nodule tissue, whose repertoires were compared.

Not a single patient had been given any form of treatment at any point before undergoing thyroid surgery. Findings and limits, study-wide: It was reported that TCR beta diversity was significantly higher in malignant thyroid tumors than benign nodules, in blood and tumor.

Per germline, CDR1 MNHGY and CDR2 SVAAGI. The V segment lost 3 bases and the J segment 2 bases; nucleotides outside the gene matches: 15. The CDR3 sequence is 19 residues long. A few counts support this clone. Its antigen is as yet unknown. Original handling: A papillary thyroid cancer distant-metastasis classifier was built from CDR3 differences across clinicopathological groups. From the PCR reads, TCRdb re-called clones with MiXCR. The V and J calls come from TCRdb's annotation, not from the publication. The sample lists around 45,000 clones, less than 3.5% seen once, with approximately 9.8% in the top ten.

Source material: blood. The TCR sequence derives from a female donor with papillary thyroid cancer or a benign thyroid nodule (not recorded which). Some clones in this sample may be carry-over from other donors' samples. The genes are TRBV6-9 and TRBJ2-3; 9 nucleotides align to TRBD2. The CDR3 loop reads CASSYTHGGSGGYTDTQYF. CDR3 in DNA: TGTGCCAGCAGTTACACCCACGGGGGTAGCGGGGGTTACACAGATACGCAGTATTTT.